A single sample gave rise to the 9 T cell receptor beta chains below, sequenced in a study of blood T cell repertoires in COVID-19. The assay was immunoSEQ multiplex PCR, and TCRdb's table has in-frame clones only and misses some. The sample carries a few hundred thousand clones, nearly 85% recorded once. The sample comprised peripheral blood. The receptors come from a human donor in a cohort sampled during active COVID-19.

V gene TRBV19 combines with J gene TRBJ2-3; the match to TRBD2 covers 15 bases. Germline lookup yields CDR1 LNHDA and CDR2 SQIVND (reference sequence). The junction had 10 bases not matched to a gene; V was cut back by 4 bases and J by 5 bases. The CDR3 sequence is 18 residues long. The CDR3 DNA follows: TGTGCCAGTAGTACCACTAGGACTAGCGGGAGGGCCGGAGATACGCAGTATTTT. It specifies CASSTTRTSGRAGDTQYF. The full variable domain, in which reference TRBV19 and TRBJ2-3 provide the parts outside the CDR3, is DGGITQSPKYLFRKEGQNVTLSCEQNLNHDAMYWYRQDPGQGLRLIYYSQIVNDFQKGDIAEGYSVSREKKESFPLTVTSAQKNPTAFYLCASSTTRTSGRAGDTQYFGPGTRLTVL.

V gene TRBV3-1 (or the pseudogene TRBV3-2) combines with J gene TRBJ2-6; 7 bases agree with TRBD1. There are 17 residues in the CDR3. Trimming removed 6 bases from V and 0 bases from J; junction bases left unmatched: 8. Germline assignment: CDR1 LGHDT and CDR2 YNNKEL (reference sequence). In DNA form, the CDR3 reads TGTGCCAGCAGTCGACAGGGAGTCCTCTCTGGGGCCAACGTCCTGACTTTC. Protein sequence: CASSRQGVLSGANVLTF.

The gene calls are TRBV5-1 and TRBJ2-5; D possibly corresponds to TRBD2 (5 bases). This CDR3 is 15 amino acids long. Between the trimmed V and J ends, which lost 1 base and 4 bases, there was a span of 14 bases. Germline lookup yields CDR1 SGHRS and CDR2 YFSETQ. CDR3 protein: CASSLFTRGTETQYF. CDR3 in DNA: TGCGCCAGCAGCTTGTTCACTAGAGGTACAGAGACCCAGTACTTC. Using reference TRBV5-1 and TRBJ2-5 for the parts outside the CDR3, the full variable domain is KAGVTQTPRYLIKTRGQQVTLSCSPISGHRSVSWYQQTPGQGLQFLFEYFSETQRNKGNFPGRFSGRQFSNSRSEMNVSTLELGDSALYLCASSLFTRGTETQYFGPGTRLLVL.

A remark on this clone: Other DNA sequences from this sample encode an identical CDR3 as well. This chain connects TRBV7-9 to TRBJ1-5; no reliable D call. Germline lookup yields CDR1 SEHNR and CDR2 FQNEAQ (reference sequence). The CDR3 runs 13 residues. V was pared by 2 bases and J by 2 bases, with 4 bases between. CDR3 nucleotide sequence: TGTGCCAGCAGCTTACAGGGCAATCAGCCCCAGCATTTT. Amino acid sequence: CASSLQGNQPQHF.

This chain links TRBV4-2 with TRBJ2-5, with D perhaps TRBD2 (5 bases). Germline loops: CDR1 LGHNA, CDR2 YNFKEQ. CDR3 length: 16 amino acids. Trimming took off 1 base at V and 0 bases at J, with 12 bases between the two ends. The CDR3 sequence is CASSQGRPPYQETQYF. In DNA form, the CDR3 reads TGTGCCAGCAGCCAAGGGAGGCCACCTTACCAAGAGACCCAGTACTTC.

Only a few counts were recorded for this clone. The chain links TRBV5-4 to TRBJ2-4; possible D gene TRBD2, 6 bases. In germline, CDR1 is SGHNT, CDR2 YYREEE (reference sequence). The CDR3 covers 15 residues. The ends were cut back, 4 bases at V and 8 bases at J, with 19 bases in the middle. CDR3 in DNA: TGTGCCAGCAGCAACCGAGTCAGGGAGGTGGACATTCAGTACTTC. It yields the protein CASSNRVREVDIQYF.

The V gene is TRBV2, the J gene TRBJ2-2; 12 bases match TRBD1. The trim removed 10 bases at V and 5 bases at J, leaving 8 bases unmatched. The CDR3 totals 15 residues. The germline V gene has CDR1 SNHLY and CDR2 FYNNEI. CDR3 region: CATRDRGLGTGELFF. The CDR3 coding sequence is TGTGCCACCCGGGACAGGGGGCTTGGGACCGGGGAGCTGTTTTTT.

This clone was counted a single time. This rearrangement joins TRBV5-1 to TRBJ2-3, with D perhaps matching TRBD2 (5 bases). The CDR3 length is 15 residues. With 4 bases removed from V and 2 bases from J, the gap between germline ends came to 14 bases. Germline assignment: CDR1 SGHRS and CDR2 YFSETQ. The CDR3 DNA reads TGCGCCAGCAGCCGCGGGCGGAGAGACACAGATACGCAGTATTTT. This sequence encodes CASSRGRRDTDTQYF. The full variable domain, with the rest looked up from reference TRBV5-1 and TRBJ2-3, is KAGVTQTPRYLIKTRGQQVTLSCSPISGHRSVSWYQQTPGQGLQFLFEYFSETQRNKGNFPGRFSGRQFSNSRSEMNVSTLELGDSALYLCASSRGRRDTDTQYFGPGTRLTVL.

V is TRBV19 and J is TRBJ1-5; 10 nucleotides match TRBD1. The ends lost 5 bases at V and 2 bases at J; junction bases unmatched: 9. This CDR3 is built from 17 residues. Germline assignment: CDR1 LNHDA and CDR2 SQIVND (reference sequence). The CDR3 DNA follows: TGTGCCAGTAGTCTGCCACGACAGGGGGCGGGCAATCAGCCCCAGCATTTT. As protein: CASSLPRQGAGNQPQHF. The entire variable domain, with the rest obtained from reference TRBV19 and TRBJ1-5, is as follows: DGGITQSPKYLFRKEGQNVTLSCEQNLNHDAMYWYRQDPGQGLRLIYYSQIVNDFQKGDIAEGYSVSREKKESFPLTVTSAQKNPTAFYLCASSLPRQGAGNQPQHFGDGTRLSIL.